These T cell receptor beta chains were read from a single sample in a study of blood T cells in healthy people across ages. TCRdb recomputed calls from the 5' RACE reads with MiXCR, one row per CDR3 protein. The sample has fewer than 800,000 distinct CDR3 sequences, under 25% seen once; the top ten hold 3.5% to 4%. Sequencing was performed on blood. The receptors shown here come from a man between 65 and 85 years old in good health. The CDR3 runs from the conserved cysteine through the conserved F or W. For some rows the clone size is stated as once, few or many, or as a class when expanded; others skip it.

v_call	j_call	clone_size	cdr3_aa
TRBV28	TRBJ2-7	NA	CASASVLGRAYYEQYF
TRBV20-1	TRBJ2-5	NA	CSARDEGQETRYQETQYF
TRBV5-5	TRBJ2-4	NA	CASSLNAGKAKNIQYF
TRBV7-2	TRBJ1-6	few	CASSPGQGTRSPLHF
TRBV20-1	TRBJ2-1	NA	CSATPDKYNEQFF
TRBV5-1	TRBJ2-7	NA	CASGIQGAGYEQYF
TRBV20-1	TRBJ2-5	NA	CSARDRGTSGLLTQYF
TRBV5-1	TRBJ2-7	NA	CASNVARGYEQYF
TRBV3-1	TRBJ2-7	many	CASSLSGESYEQYF
TRBV7-3	TRBJ2-5	NA	CASSLSGGLSQETQYF
TRBV6-1	NA	few	CASSRTSSGQGLVNEQFF
TRBV12-3/TRBV12-4	NA	few	CASSLAAGIHNEQFF
TRBV20-1	TRBJ2-5	few	CSARSTSGGDQETQYF
TRBV2	TRBJ2-1	NA	CASRTTSGSPNEQFF
TRBV25-1	TRBJ1-2	few	CASSESVQTGYTF
TRBV4-2	TRBJ1-1	few	CASSQGGVGTEAFF
TRBV5-1	TRBJ2-1	few	CASSGGLAGGLSYNEQFF
TRBV20-1	TRBJ2-5	few	CSAPETGEPMKQYF
TRBV28	TRBJ2-6	many	CASSRTRVGSSGANVLTF
TRBV9	TRBJ2-1	few	CASSELAGVANEQFF
TRBV20-1	TRBJ2-4	few	CSATEDIQYF
TRBV4-1	TRBJ2-7	NA	CASSQEFDRGYEQYF
TRBV7-2	TRBJ2-3	NA	CANSRGDTGKGDTQYF
TRBV6-6	TRBJ1-3	few	CASRPGTAGNTIYF
TRBV2	TRBJ1-4	few	CASAGTGYEKLFF
TRBV24-1	TRBJ2-1	few	CATSDYGGNEQFF
TRBV7-9	TRBJ2-3	NA	CASIGGLGADTQYF
TRBV6-5	TRBJ2-1	NA	CASSTTSGSSYNEQFF
TRBV6-5	TRBJ2-6	NA	CASSYWDVNSGANVLTF
TRBV20-1	TRBJ1-1	NA	CSARETGVEAFF
TRBV6-2/TRBV6-3	TRBJ2-1	few	CASSRRTSGGFNEQFF
TRBV12-3/TRBV12-4	TRBJ1-2	NA	CASSLPGPNYGYTF
TRBV20-1	NA	NA	CSALPGQGAYEQYF
TRBV7-2	TRBJ2-3	NA	CASSLESGISTDTRYF
TRBV27	TRBJ1-5	many	CASSPTPTAPQHF
TRBV6-2/TRBV6-3	TRBJ2-7	NA	CASSYSGTPGYEQYF
TRBV5-1	TRBJ2-7	NA	CASRTGGFNEQYF
TRBV29-1	TRBJ2-1	few	CSGDISYNEQFF
TRBV28	TRBJ2-7	few	CASSLPSGIPYEQYF
TRBV18	TRBJ2-7	few	CASSPLRQDGSYEQYF
TRBV2	TRBJ2-5	NA	CASSESQRQETQYF
TRBV6-5	TRBJ2-1	NA	CASKIGALRSEQFF
TRBV5-1	NA	NA	CASSLTGGPMETQYF
TRBV30	TRBJ2-7	NA	CAWSPEGQGREQYF
TRBV20-1	TRBJ2-7	many	CSARAGSGAYEQYF
TRBV27	NA	NA	CASSLSGREQFF
TRBV5-1	TRBJ2-5	NA	CASSLVGTSGSGGQETQYF
TRBV6-6	TRBJ1-6	NA	CASSYSSGEGSPLHF
TRBV4-3	TRBJ2-2	many	CASSQVGLSGSGTGELFF
TRBV18	TRBJ2-4	few	CASSPGIGGNIQYF
TRBV5-6	TRBJ1-1	few	CASSFQDRKNTEAFF
TRBV5-1	TRBJ2-1	many	CASSPAGYSYNEQFF
TRBV11-2	TRBJ2-5	NA	CASSLATVETQYF